This TCR beta chain was recovered during a study of CD4 T cells in relation to SARS-CoV-2 and coronaviruses. Overall study context: Convalescent patients were 8 or 9 males and 4 females; two were Hispanic. Shared crossreactive spike epitopes were mapped to their HLA restriction.

The assay was immunoSEQ multiplex PCR, and TCRdb's table has in-frame clones only and misses some. Found here are about 36,000 clones, approximately 80% of them singletons; the top ten hold around 6.6%. CD4 enrichment then naive enrichment separated naive from memory CD4+ cells. A remark on this clone: The antigen is unknown.

CDR1 and CDR2 from the germline V gene are SGHKS and YYEKEE (reference sequence). V lost 0 bases, J lost 1 base, and 0 bases stayed unmatched. The CDR3 sequence is 15 residues long. This clonotype was sampled from an adult with COVID-19. Sequenced material: naive CD4+ T cells from PBMCs, cultured in vitro. Subset indicated: naive CD4+ T cells isolated by negative enrichment. This rearrangement joins TRBV5-5 to TRBJ2-3; 9 nucleotides align to TRBD1. The CDR3 region has the DNA TGTGCCAGCAGCTTGGGGACAGGGGGCACAGATACGCAGTATTTT. This codes for CASSLGTGGTDTQYF.